What follows are 27 T cell receptor beta chains derived from one specimen sequenced in a study of control samples from healthy donors and cancer patients. Clones were sequenced by immunoSEQ multiplex PCR, and TCRdb holds only the in-frame ones, with some missing. The table lists just over 15,000 clones, around 87% of them singletons, with 9.5% to 13% in the top ten. The sample comprised PBMCs. These receptors came from a woman between 65 and 79 years old with colorectal cancer.

CDR3 DNA sequence: TGTGCCTGGAGTATTGCGGGATCCTACGAGCAGTACTTC. It translates to CAWSIAGSYEQYF. The gene calls are TRBV30 and TRBJ2-7; D perhaps matches TRBD2 (6 bases). The CDR3 is made up of 13 amino acids. With 2 bases removed from V and 1 base from J, the gap between germline ends came to 9 bases. Germline V gives CDR1 GTSNPN, CDR2 SVGIG (reference sequence).

The chain employs TRBV11-2 and TRBJ2-7; 8 bases align to TRBD1. The J segment lost 3 bases and the V segment lost 5 bases, leaving 6 bases of the junction unmatched. The CDR3 sequence is 14 residues long. The germline gives CDR1 SGHAT, CDR2 FQNNGV. The CDR3 spells CASSLSGGRYEQYF. For the CDR3, the DNA is TGTGCCAGCAGCCTGTCAGGGGGCCGCTACGAGCAGTACTTC.

This clone came up once. The chain couples TRBV7-2 to TRBJ1-5; D is undetermined. Trimming stripped 1 base from V and 7 bases from J, with 20 bases between. This CDR3 spans 17 amino acids. The germline CDR1 and CDR2 sequences are SGHTA and FQGNSA. CDR3 sequence: CASSLERTDGRYQPQHF. CDR3 bases: TGTGCCAGCAGCTTAGAGAGGACTGACGGGCGGTACCAGCCCCAGCATTTT.

This chain joins TRBV18 and TRBJ1-1, with D unclear. Germline CDR1 reads KGHSH; CDR2 reads LQKENI. The CDR3 spans 13 residues. V was shortened by 2 bases and J by 11 bases, with 15 bases between the two germline ends. The CDR3 bases are TGTGCCAGCTCACCATGGCCCAACTCCGTGGCTTTCTTT. This encodes CASSPWPNSVAFF.

The genes are TRBV5-1 and TRBJ2-2; D unresolved. The germline V gene has CDR1 SGHRS and CDR2 YFSETQ. V dropped 3 bases and J dropped 0 bases, with 9 bases sitting between them. CDR3 length: 15 residues. This chain's CDR3 is CASSSVTANTGELFF. CDR3 DNA: TGCGCCAGCAGCTCTGTTACCGCGAACACCGGGGAGCTGTTTTTT.

The V call is TRBV7-2, the J call TRBJ2-7; the D gene is possibly TRBD1 (6 bases). Germline-derived CDR1 and CDR2 are SGHTA and FQGNSA. The CDR3 contains 14 residues. Trimming took 1 base from V and 6 from J, leaving 13 bases between them. CDR3 amino acids: CASSLGQGLGEQYF. For the CDR3, the DNA is TGTGCCAGCAGCTTAGGTCAGGGGTTAGGCGAGCAGTACTTC.

The chain is built from TRBV6-6 and TRBJ1-5; D possibly corresponds to TRBD1 (6 bases). V lost 7 bases, J lost 0 bases, and 10 bases lay in between. The CDR3 sequence is 14 residues long. CDR1 is MNHNY and CDR2 is SVGAGI in the germline V gene (reference sequence). The CDR3 bases are TGTGCCAGCACCGCAGGGGTTAGCAATCAGCCCCAGCATTTT. Protein: CASTAGVSNQPQHF.

The genes are TRBV28 and TRBJ1-1; D is uncertain. V was pared by 2 bases and J by 5 bases, with 12 bases between. Per the germline V gene, CDR1 is MDHEN and CDR2 is SYDVKM. CDR3 length: 14 residues. This chain's CDR3 is CASSLVTSETEAFF. The CDR3 nucleotides read TGTGCCAGCAGTTTAGTAACGTCGGAGACTGAAGCTTTCTTT.

The rearrangement uses TRBV4-2 and TRBJ2-3; tentatively, D is TRBD1 or TRBD2 (6 bases each). Germline values: CDR1 LGHNA, CDR2 YNFKEQ. V lost 0 bases to trimming and J lost 0 bases, with 13 bases between them. The length of the CDR3 is 17 residues. The CDR3 sequence: CASSQEGAGPSTDTQYF. CDR3 nucleotide sequence: TGTGCCAGCAGCCAAGAGGGGGCGGGGCCCAGCACAGATACGCAGTATTTT.

The V call is TRBV6-2 or TRBV6-3, the J call TRBJ2-3, with D possibly being TRBD2 (6 bases). The CDR3 contains 14 residues. V lost 2 bases and J lost 4, with 10 bases in between. Per the germline V gene, CDR1 is MNHEY and CDR2 is SVGEGT. DNA of the CDR3: TGTGCCAGCAGTTACGGGTCGGGAGCAGATACGCAGTATTTT. This gives the protein CASSYGSGADTQYF.

V usage is TRBV30 and J usage is TRBJ2-2; tentatively, D is TRBD2 (5 bases). The CDR3 runs to 14 residues. Germline V gene lookup returns CDR1 GTSNPN and CDR2 SVGIG (reference sequence). The ends were cut back, 0 bases at V and 6 bases at J, with 11 bases in the middle. CDR3 sequence: CAWSVSEESGELFF. In DNA, the CDR3 is TGTGCCTGGAGTGTATCGGAGGAGTCCGGGGAGCTGTTTTTT.

V gene TRBV5-1 combines with J gene TRBJ2-1, with 7 bases identical to TRBD2. This CDR3 comprises 15 residues. J gave up 0 bases and V 4 bases, and 4 bases lay outside the gene matches. Germline V gene sequence: CDR1 SGHRS, CDR2 YFSETQ. CDR3 residues: CASSLGGGSYNEQFF. As DNA, the CDR3 is TGCGCCAGCAGCCTTGGGGGGGGCTCCTACAATGAGCAGTTCTTC.

V usage is TRBV7-9 and J usage is TRBJ1-1, with D unresolved. The CDR3 runs 14 residues. Germline CDR1 is SEHNR and CDR2 is FQNEAQ (reference sequence). V lost 2 bases and J lost 0, with 7 bases in between. The CDR3 spells CASSLKELNTEAFF. The CDR3 coding sequence is TGTGCCAGCAGCTTAAAGGAGTTGAACACTGAAGCTTTCTTT.

This chain links TRBV28 with TRBJ1-1; perhaps TRBD1 as D (5 bases). Between the trimmed V and J ends, which lost 2 bases and 1 base, there was a span of 14 bases. The CDR3 covers 16 residues. The germline V gene encodes CDR1 MDHEN and CDR2 SYDVKM. In DNA, the CDR3 is TGTGCCAGCAGTTTAAAGGGGAGGAAAGAGAACACTGAAGCTTTCTTT. Protein product: CASSLKGRKENTEAFF.

The chain is built from TRBV27 and TRBJ1-4; D possibly corresponds to TRBD1 (5 bases). The germline V and J ends were trimmed by 6 bases and 3 bases, with 11 bases remaining between them. The CDR3 is 14 amino acids. In germline, CDR1 is MNHEY, CDR2 SMNVEV (reference sequence). The CDR3 sequence: CASSPDRPNEKLFF. CDR3 sequence (DNA): TGTGCCAGCAGCCCCGACAGACCTAATGAAAAACTGTTTTTT.

This chain uses TRBV6-2 or TRBV6-3 with TRBJ2-4; D possibly uses TRBD1 or TRBD2 (5 bases each). V was clipped by 8 bases and J by 3 bases, with 17 bases between them. Per germline, CDR1 MNHEY and CDR2 SVGEGT. The CDR3 contains 15 residues. This CDR3 reads CASGPGPRGKNIQYF. DNA of the CDR3: TGTGCCAGCGGCCCAGGGCCCCGGGGCAAAAACATTCAGTACTTC.

This clone was observed a single time. The V and J genes are TRBV5-1 and TRBJ2-3; TRBD1 agrees at 10 bases. Germline assignment: CDR1 SGHRS and CDR2 YFSETQ. With V trimmed by 1 base and J by 3 bases, 8 bases remained unmatched. The CDR3 runs 17 residues. The CDR3 nucleotides read TGCGCCAGCAGCTTGCCCCAGGGGACAGGGGTAACAGATACGCAGTATTTT. It encodes CASSLPQGTGVTDTQYF.

The rearrangement uses TRBV7-9 and TRBJ2-7, with TRBD1 matching over 9 bases. CDR1 is SEHNR, CDR2 FQNEAQ, per germline (reference sequence). The CDR3 runs 16 residues. The trim removed 1 base at V and 7 bases at J, leaving 11 bases unmatched. The CDR3 is CASSLDSPGQGREQYF. The CDR3 DNA reads as TGTGCCAGCAGCTTAGATTCTCCGGGACAGGGAAGAGAGCAGTACTTC. Variable domain in full (rest from reference TRBV7-9 and TRBJ2-7): DTGVSQNPRHKITKRGQNVTFRCDPISEHNRLYWYRQTLGQGPEFLTYFQNEAQLEKSRLLSDRFSAERPKGSFSTLEIQRTEQGDSAMYLCASSLDSPGQGREQYFGPGTRLTVT.

This sequence joins TRBV16 and TRBJ2-5; the D is unclear. Germline-derived CDR1 and CDR2 are KGHSY and FQNENV. The V end was cut by 0 bases, the J end by 2 bases, with 4 bases between. The CDR3 consists of 13 residues. The DNA of the CDR3 is TGTGCCAGCAGCCAATCAAGACAAGAGACCCAGTACTTC. Translation: CASSQSRQETQYF. Complete variable domain (other parts from reference TRBV16 and TRBJ2-5): GEEVAQTPKHLVRGEGQKAKLYCAPIKGHSYVFWYQQVLKNEFKFLISFQNENVFDETGMPKERFSAKCLPNSPCSLEIQATKLEDSAVYFCASSQSRQETQYFGPGTRLLVL.

The V and J genes are TRBV7-2 and TRBJ2-7; possibly TRBD1 for D (5 bases). Deletions cut 5 bases from V and 1 base from J, with 12 bases between. Germline V CDR1 and CDR2: SGHTA, FQGNSA. The CDR3 sequence is 14 residues long. CDR3 loop: CASSTVGRSYEQYF. The CDR3 DNA reads as TGTGCCAGCAGCACCGTGGGGCGGTCCTACGAGCAGTACTTC.

The chain combines TRBV18 with TRBJ2-1, with D perhaps matching TRBD2 (5 bases). CDR1 is KGHSH, CDR2 LQKENI, per germline. Trimming left V 7 bases short and J 0 bases short, with 13 bases between. This CDR3 has 15 residues. For the CDR3, the DNA is TGTGCCAGCTGTAGGACTCGGGACTCCTACAATGAGCAGTTCTTC. Translation: CASCRTRDSYNEQFF.

This sequence joins TRBV7-9 and TRBJ1-3, with 7 bases fitting TRBD1. The CDR3 spans 14 residues. CDR1 SEHNR and CDR2 FQNEAQ come from the germline V gene (reference sequence). With 8 bases clipped from V and 3 bases from J, the junction kept 7 bases outside the gene matches. The CDR3 spells CASGLQGVGNTIYF. The CDR3 nucleotides read TGTGCCAGCGGCCTTCAGGGGGTTGGAAACACCATATATTTT.

This sequence joins TRBV6-2 or TRBV6-3 and TRBJ2-7, with TRBD1 matching 7 bases. From germline, CDR1 is MNHEY and CDR2 SVGEGT. J lost 5 bases, V lost 2 bases, and 3 bases had no gene match. This CDR3 has 13 amino acids. In DNA, the CDR3 is TGTGCCAGCAGTTACACCGACAGGGACGAGCAGTACTTC. This encodes CASSYTDRDEQYF.

This clone has only a few counts. The rearrangement uses TRBV4-3 and TRBJ1-5; possibly TRBD1 for D (5 bases). Germline V lookup: CDR1 LGHNA, CDR2 YSLEER. This CDR3 spans 17 amino acids. Trimming left V 0 bases short and J 4 bases short, with 16 bases between. The chain's CDR3 is CASSQDRGGAWNQPQHF. The CDR3 DNA reads TGCGCCAGCAGCCAAGATCGGGGCGGGGCTTGGAATCAGCCCCAGCATTTT.

The rearrangement links TRBV10-3 to TRBJ1-1; D uncertain. The CDR3 has 13 amino acids. Trimming removed 7 bases from V and 2 bases from J, with 11 bases in between. CDR1 is ENHRY and CDR2 is SYGVKD in the germline V gene. The CDR3 DNA reads as TGTGCCATCACCCCTGGGGTAAACACTGAAGCTTTCTTT. Translation: CAITPGVNTEAFF.

The chain has TRBV21-1 and TRBJ2-2. TRBV21-1 is designated a pseudogene. This CDR3 spans 12 amino acids. CDR3 DNA sequence: TGTGCCAGCAGGGGACACACCGGGGAGCTGTTTTTT. Its translation: CASRGHTGELFF.

This clone was recorded only once. The V and J genes are TRBV9 and TRBJ1-2; the D gene is possibly TRBD1 (5 bases). In germline, CDR1 is SGDLS, CDR2 YYNGEE. The CDR3 runs to 14 residues. The V end was cut by 3 bases, the J end by 1 base, with 10 bases between. CDR3 sequence: CASSAQGLNYGYTF. The CDR3 DNA reads TGTGCCAGCAGCGCCCAGGGACTTAACTATGGCTACACCTTC.